Included here is one TCR beta chain sequence, with context. The target antigen is unknown. The data were obtained in a study of T cell responses to AZD1222 COVID-19 vaccine. Whole-study findings and limits: Most donors were white British, females outnumbered males, and clonal diversity was possibly underestimated.

Data came from immunoSEQ multiplex PCR; TCRdb stores just in-frame clones and leaves some out. The data contain 75,000 to 80,000 clones, 70% to 80% of them singletons. The CDR3 loop spans 12 amino acids. Germline V gene lookup returns CDR1 LNHDA and CDR2 SQIVND (reference sequence). V lost 4 bases, J lost 7 bases, and 8 bases lay in between. This specimen consisted of peripheral blood, obtained 28 days after the second dose of the MenACWY control vaccine. The sequence came from an adult who received the MenACWY meningococcal vaccine as a control. The V gene is TRBV19, the J gene TRBJ1-5; D uncertain. CDR3 residues: CASSNLEQPQHF. For the CDR3, the DNA is TGTGCCAGTAGTAATCTAGAGCAGCCCCAGCATTTT.